A single sample gave rise to the 31 T cell receptor beta chains below, sequenced in a study of siplizumab effects on memory and regulatory T cells (dated by TCRdb to 2018 to 2020). Library preparation was by the immunoSEQ multiplex PCR assay. TCRdb holds this immuneACCESS table with in-frame rearrangements only. Some clones are missing; in checked studies, unresolved V genes explain under half, and the rest has no known cause. The sample has tens of thousands of clones on record, 95% to 98% of them singletons. The ten largest clones add up to approximately 0.1% of the sample. Sequenced sample: naive CD8+ T cells sorted from blood. The sample's cell subset or site label, decoded: unstimulated naive T cells. The receptors come from a human donor in good health.

The chain uses TRBV30 and TRBJ1-1, with 7 bases matching TRBD1. This CDR3 has 15 amino acids. The germline V gene has CDR1 GTSNPN and CDR2 SVGIG (reference sequence). V gave up 1 base and J gave up 0 bases; unmatched junction bases: 5. CDR3 sequence reads: CAWSGGTVMNTEAFF. Written as DNA, the CDR3 is TGTGCCTGGAGTGGGGGGACAGTAATGAACACTGAAGCTTTCTTT.

The V and J genes are TRBV14 and TRBJ2-7; D is perhaps TRBD1 (5 bases). In germline, CDR1 is SGHDN, CDR2 FVKESK. The V end lost 9 bases, the J end lost 1 base, and 13 bases lay between the germline ends. The length of the CDR3 is 13 residues. The chain's CDR3 is CASKTDKSYEQYF. CDR3 bases: TGTGCCAGTAAGACAGATAAGTCCTACGAGCAGTACTTC.

The V call is TRBV5-1, the J call TRBJ1-2; D may be TRBD1 (6 bases). The germline V gene encodes CDR1 SGHRS and CDR2 YFSETQ. This CDR3 comprises 13 residues. Trimming removed 4 bases from V and 7 bases from J, with 14 bases in between. The CDR3 spells CASSQTGSGGYTF. The CDR3 coding sequence is TGCGCCAGCAGCCAAACAGGGTCCGGTGGCTACACCTTC.

This clone appeared once. This sequence joins TRBV5-5 and TRBJ2-1; D is possibly TRBD2 (5 bases). V was pared by 2 bases and J by 4 bases, with 7 bases between. The CDR3 runs to 13 residues. Germline V gene lookup returns CDR1 SGHKS and CDR2 YYEKEE (reference sequence). The DNA of the CDR3 is TGTGCCAGCAGCTTTAGGGAGTACAATGAGCAGTTCTTC. It codes for CASSFREYNEQFF.

The chain is built from TRBV21-1 and TRBJ2-7. TRBV21-1 is given as a pseudogene. The CDR3 runs 12 residues. The CDR3 sequence is CATGDGSYEQYF. CDR3 coding DNA: TGTGCCACCGGGGACGGCTCCTACGAGCAGTACTTC.

Details on this clone: Distinct nucleotide sequences in the sample also encode this CDR3. The gene calls are TRBV20-1 and TRBJ1-2, with D possibly matching TRBD1 (5 bases). CDR1 is DFQATT and CDR2 is SNEGSKA in the germline V gene (reference sequence). The CDR3 runs to 10 residues. V was clipped by 7 bases and J by 3 bases, with 6 bases between them. CDR3 sequence: CSGGDYGYTF. The CDR3, as DNA: TGCAGTGGGGGGGACTATGGCTACACCTTC.

This chain uses TRBV6-6 with TRBJ2-7; D is perhaps TRBD1 (5 bases). The CDR3 consists of 15 residues. Germline CDR1 MNHNY, CDR2 SVGAGI (reference sequence). V lost 5 bases, J lost 5 bases, and 19 bases lay in between. The CDR3 DNA reads as TGTGCCAGCAGTCTACAGGATTCCAGTTACAACGAGCAGTACTTC. It is translated as CASSLQDSSYNEQYF.

The gene calls are TRBV6-4 and TRBJ2-3; unclear D gene. Looked up from germline, CDR1 is MRHNA and CDR2 is SNTAGT. The CDR3 is 13 residues long. V gave up 4 bases and J gave up 2 bases, with 7 bases separating them. This chain's CDR3 is CASSASITDTQYF. In nucleotides, the CDR3 is TGTGCCAGCAGTGCTAGTATCACAGATACGCAGTATTTT.

This chain uses TRBV5-1 with TRBJ2-7; 7 bases map to TRBD1. The CDR3 extends over 13 amino acids. J was trimmed by 4 bases and V by 4 bases; bases with no gene match: 5. Germline CDR1 reads SGHRS; CDR2 reads YFSETQ. The CDR3 is CASSEGQTYEQYF. CDR3 bases: TGCGCCAGCAGCGAGGGACAGACGTACGAGCAGTACTTC.

The chain uses TRBV2 and TRBJ1-2; possibly TRBD1 for D (5 bases). V was shortened by 8 bases and J by 0 bases, with 10 bases between the two germline ends. The CDR3 loop spans 13 amino acids. CDR1 is SNHLY and CDR2 is FYNNEI in the germline V gene. Written as DNA, the CDR3 is TGTGCCAGCCCTCCGGACACTAACTATGGCTACACCTTC. Its protein product is CASPPDTNYGYTF.

V and J are TRBV7-2 and TRBJ2-3; D gene uncertain. V shed 2 bases and J shed 2 bases, with 14 bases lying between them. Looked up from germline, CDR1 is SGHTA and CDR2 is FQGNSA. The CDR3 is 16 residues long. CDR3 coding DNA: TGTGCCAGCAGCTTAATCTTGATAGAAATCACAGATACGCAGTATTTT. Translating it yields CASSLILIEITDTQYF.

The rearrangement links TRBV6-5 to TRBJ2-1, with D possibly matching TRBD2 (6 bases). The CDR3 extends over 15 amino acids. CDR1 and CDR2 (germline): MNHEY, SVGAGI. Trimming shortened V by 2 bases and J by 9 bases, and 17 bases separated the two germline ends. The CDR3 loop reads CASSYLGGTTGEQFF. In nucleotides, the CDR3 is TGTGCCAGCAGTTACCTCGGGGGAACTACAGGTGAGCAGTTCTTC.

The J gene is TRBJ2-7, the V gene TRBV13; 9 nucleotides align to TRBD1. CDR1 and CDR2 (germline): PRHDT, FYEKMQ (reference sequence). With 0 bases clipped from V and 5 bases from J, the junction kept 2 bases outside the gene matches. The length of the CDR3 is 14 residues. Here the CDR3 DNA reads TGTGCCAGCAGCTTAGGACAGGGGGCGAACGAGCAGTACTTC. Protein product: CASSLGQGANEQYF.

The chain has TRBV20-1 and TRBJ1-1; TRBD1 is a possible D gene (6 bases). The germline V gene has CDR1 DFQATT and CDR2 SNEGSKA (reference sequence). CDR3 length: 10 residues. CDR3: CRVQGTEAFF. The CDR3 DNA reads TGCAGGGTACAGGGAACTGAAGCTTTCTTT.

The V and J genes are TRBV9 and TRBJ2-3; 7 bases match TRBD1. Germline CDR1 and CDR2: SGDLS and YYNGEE. The CDR3 extends over 15 amino acids. The V and J ends lost 4 bases and 3 bases, in that order; junction bases with no gene match: 8. CDR3 residues: CASSPWDSPTDTQYF. The CDR3, as DNA: TGTGCCAGCAGCCCTTGGGACAGTCCTACAGATACGCAGTATTTT.

The CDR3 spells CASSDLWTSLYTEAFF. CDR3 in DNA: TGTGCCAGCAGTGACCTCTGGACATCCCTCTACACTGAAGCTTTCTTT. The chain is built from TRBV6-1 and TRBJ1-1, with D possibly TRBD1 on 5 matching bases. This CDR3 has 16 residues. Trimming took 3 bases from V and 3 from J, leaving 17 bases between them. Germline values: CDR1 MNHNS, CDR2 SASEGT.

The chain combines TRBV15 with TRBJ1-5, with TRBD1 as a possible D gene (5 bases). Per germline, CDR1 LNHNV and CDR2 YYDKDF (reference sequence). V lost 3 bases and J lost 5, with 8 bases in between. The CDR3 runs to 13 residues. CDR3: CATSSPGDQPQHF. CDR3 DNA: TGTGCCACCAGCAGCCCGGGGGATCAGCCCCAGCATTTT.

The chain links TRBV29-1 to TRBJ1-1, with TRBD1 as a possible D gene (6 bases). V was trimmed by 8 bases and J by 3 bases, leaving 16 bases between them. CDR3 size: 13 residues. Germline CDR1 and CDR2: SQVTM and ANQGSEA. CDR3 DNA sequence: TGCAGCCAATCGGGGGGCGAGTACACTGAAGCTTTCTTT. It translates to CSQSGGEYTEAFF. Together with reference TRBV29-1 and TRBJ1-1, the CDR3 gives the full variable domain: SAVISQKPSRDICQRGTSLTIQCQVDSQVTMMFWYRQQPGQSLTLIATANQGSEATYESGFVIDKFPISRPNLTFSTLTVSNMSPEDSSIYLCSQSGGEYTEAFFGQGTRLTVV.

This chain links TRBV27 with TRBJ2-1, with 8 bases fitting TRBD2. CDR1 MNHEY and CDR2 SMNVEV come from the germline V gene (reference sequence). The CDR3 is 17 amino acids. V was pared by 5 bases and J by 0 bases, with 9 bases of the junction left unmatched. The CDR3, as DNA: TGTGCCAGCAGTCCCCTAGAGCGGGGGCTCTCCTACAATGAGCAGTTCTTC. Its protein is CASSPLERGLSYNEQFF.

This clone appeared a single time. The rearrangement uses TRBV19 and TRBJ2-7; 7 bases map to TRBD1. V lost 5 bases and J lost 2; bases outside the gene matches: 6. The CDR3 sequence is 14 residues long. Germline loops: CDR1 LNHDA, CDR2 SQIVND (reference sequence). CDR3 bases: TGTGCCAGTAGTCTGCCGGGACAGACCTACGAGCAGTACTTC. Its translation is CASSLPGQTYEQYF.

The chain combines TRBV19 with TRBJ2-7, with D possibly matching TRBD2 (5 bases). Looked up from germline, CDR1 is LNHDA and CDR2 is SQIVND (reference sequence). The CDR3 spans 13 residues. V was trimmed by 5 bases and J by 4 bases, leaving 12 bases between them. The CDR3 DNA reads as TGTGCCAGTAGTCCGGGCAGAGGGTACGAGCAGTACTTC. It is translated as CASSPGRGYEQYF.

The rearrangement uses TRBV7-2 and TRBJ1-1; D unresolved. This CDR3 is built from 13 residues. Germline V lookup: CDR1 SGHTA, CDR2 FQGNSA. V was cut by 6 bases and J by 0 bases, with 8 bases left in between. In DNA form, the CDR3 reads TGTGCCAGCAGAGCCGGCGTGAACACTGAAGCTTTCTTT. This gives the protein CASRAGVNTEAFF.

The chain employs TRBV4-1 and TRBJ2-7; 9 nucleotides agree with TRBD1. The J segment lost 5 bases and the V segment lost 7 bases, leaving 3 bases of the junction unmatched. The CDR3 runs to 12 residues. The germline gives CDR1 MGHRA, CDR2 YSYEKL. The CDR3, as DNA: TGCGCCAGCAAGGGACAGGGAAACGAGCAGTACTTC. Amino acids: CASKGQGNEQYF.

The V call is TRBV15, the J call TRBJ2-7, with D possibly TRBD1 on 6 matching bases. Per the germline V gene, CDR1 is LNHNV and CDR2 is YYDKDF (reference sequence). The length of the CDR3 is 15 residues. Trimming stripped 1 base from V and 1 base from J, with 11 bases between. DNA of the CDR3: TGTGCCACCAGCAGAGCTATGGACAGTTCCTACGAGCAGTACTTC. It is translated as CATSRAMDSSYEQYF.

This chain links TRBV2 with TRBJ2-7; TRBD1 agrees at 8 bases. V dropped 8 bases and J dropped 5; count of bases not matched to a gene: 17. Germline CDR1 is SNHLY and CDR2 is FYNNEI. This CDR3 spans 16 amino acids. CDR3 DNA: TGTGCCAGCTCCCCGGGGGTGCCGACAGGGGAGCACGAGCAGTACTTC. Amino acids: CASSPGVPTGEHEQYF.

The chain employs TRBV11-1 and TRBJ2-5; D perhaps matches TRBD2 (5 bases). CDR1 SGHAT and CDR2 FQDESV come from the germline V gene (reference sequence). The CDR3 runs 15 residues. V lost 4 bases to trimming and J lost 1 base, with 13 bases between them. The CDR3 sequence: CASSSIAHRQETQYF. The CDR3 region has the DNA TGTGCCAGCAGCTCCATAGCGCATCGCCAAGAGACCCAGTACTTC.

About this clone itself: Other nucleotide sequences from this sample produce the same CDR3. As DNA, the CDR3 is TGTGCCAGCAGTGAGGGGAGCACAGATACGCAGTATTTT. Its translation: CASSEGSTDTQYF. The J gene is TRBJ2-3, the V gene TRBV2; D unresolved. Trimming removed 3 bases at V and 0 bases at J, with 4 bases between. Germline V lookup: CDR1 SNHLY, CDR2 FYNNEI. This CDR3 comprises 13 residues.

The genes are TRBV27 and TRBJ2-3; 11 nucleotides align to TRBD2. The germline gives CDR1 MNHEY, CDR2 SMNVEV (reference sequence). Trimming removed 4 bases from V and 4 bases from J; junction bases left unmatched: 7. CDR3 size: 16 residues. As DNA, the CDR3 is TGTGCCAGCAGTTCGATTAGCGGGGGGGCTTCAGATACGCAGTATTTT. As protein: CASSSISGGASDTQYF.

The chain uses TRBV19 and TRBJ2-1; no definite D call. The CDR3 covers 12 residues. Deletions cut 6 bases from V and 10 bases from J, with 13 bases between. Germline CDR1 is LNHDA and CDR2 is SQIVND (reference sequence). The CDR3, as DNA: TGTGCCAGTAGCCCCCCAGGCTTCGAGCAGTTCTTC. As protein: CASSPPGFEQFF.

V usage is TRBV4-2 and J usage is TRBJ1-1; D unresolved. Trimming took off 1 base at V and 8 bases at J, with 5 bases between the two ends. This CDR3 has 11 amino acids. The germline gives CDR1 LGHNA, CDR2 YNFKEQ. The CDR3 DNA reads as TGTGCCAGCAGCCAAGGACCCGAAGCTTTCTTT. Translation gives CASSQGPEAFF.

The chain uses TRBV10-3 and TRBJ2-7; 8 positions match TRBD1. V was clipped by 0 bases and J by 7 bases; unmatched bases: 2. The CDR3 consists of 13 residues. Germline loops: CDR1 ENHRY, CDR2 SYGVKD. CDR3 residues: CAISESGDREQYF. The CDR3 DNA reads TGTGCCATCAGTGAGTCGGGGGACAGGGAGCAGTACTTC.